Listed below are T cell receptor beta chains from one sample, sequenced in a study of T-cell memory formation after mild COVID-19. Each CDR3 protein gets one entry after TCRdb re-called the 5' RACE reads with MiXCR. The sample includes 390,000 or so distinct CDR3 sequences, 15% to 20% of them seen just once. The specimen sequenced was PBMCs or a T cell subset sorted from them (not recorded which). All receptors come from a man younger than 30 who had mild COVID-19 (a few samples of this study predate the infection). Cell type and time point are not known. Both conserved end residues are part of each CDR3. A D gene is named only where the DNA matches it firmly. Size is omitted from some rows. Given values are once, few, many or a class for expanded clones.

TRBJ2-2	few	TRBV7-8	TRBD2	TGTGCCAGCAGCTTAGTCCCCCGGACTAGCCAACACGACACCGGGGAGCTGTTTTTT	CASSLVPRTSQHDTGELFF
TRBJ2-3	NA	TRBV6-5	NA	TGTGCCAGCAGTTACACCGCTTGGGGGGGGACATTCACAGATACGCAGTATTTT	CASSYTAWGGTFTDTQYF
TRBJ2-7	NA	TRBV12-3/TRBV12-4	NA	TGTGCCAGCGGAGGGATCTACGAGCAGTACTTC	CASGGIYEQYF
TRBJ1-5	NA	TRBV6-2/TRBV6-3	TRBD1	TGTGCCAGCAGAGTTCCGGGACAGGGGGATCAGCCCCAGCATTTT	CASRVPGQGDQPQHF
TRBJ2-3	few	TRBV3-1	TRBD2	TGTGCCAGCAGCCAAGGGACTAGCAGTAGCACAGATACGCAGTATTTT	CASSQGTSSSTDTQYF
TRBJ2-7	few	TRBV5-1	TRBD1	TGCGCCAGCAGCGGGGACAGGGGGCTGCACTACGAGCAGTACTTC	CASSGDRGLHYEQYF
TRBJ1-2	NA	TRBV6-5	NA	TGTGCCAGCGGGAGGAGGGACTATGGCTACACCTTC	CASGRRDYGYTF
TRBJ2-3	many	TRBV19	NA	TGTGCCAGTAGTATAGCAGACGGCTCCACAGATACGCAGTATTTT	CASSIADGSTDTQYF
TRBJ2-3	few	TRBV3-2	NA	TGTGCCAGCAGCCAATGGAGAGTGAGCCCCGCAGATACGCAGTATTTT	CASSQWRVSPADTQYF
TRBJ2-7	few	TRBV4-1	NA	TGCGCCAGCAGCCAAGATTACGCCAGACCGGACGAGCAGTACTTC	CASSQDYARPDEQYF
TRBJ2-3	NA	TRBV12-3/TRBV12-4	NA	TGTGCCAGCAGTATAGGCAGGGACGCAGATACGCAGTATTTT	CASSIGRDADTQYF
TRBJ2-1	NA	TRBV7-9	NA	TGTGCCAGCAGCCCCGGGTGGGTTGAGCAGTTCTTC	CASSPGWVEQFF
TRBJ1-1	few	TRBV6-5	TRBD1	TGTGCCAGCAGTTACGGGACAGGGGTTACTGAAGCTTTCTTT	CASSYGTGVTEAFF
TRBJ2-5	few	TRBV7-9	TRBD2	TGTGCCAGCAGCTTAAGTCTAGCGGGCCCAAAAGAGACCCAGTACTTC	CASSLSLAGPKETQYF
TRBJ1-1	few	TRBV4-3	NA	TGCGCCAGCAGCCCCTATTGGACGGTTCGGGGTGAAGCTTTCTTT	CASSPYWTVRGEAFF
TRBJ1-6	NA	TRBV20-1	TRBD1	TGCAGTGCTAGTGGACAGGTGAATTCACCCCTCCACTTT	CSASGQVNSPLHF
TRBJ1-1	NA	TRBV12-3/TRBV12-4	TRBD1	TGTGCCAGCAGACCCAGGACAGGATCAAGGGGAGCTTTCTTT	CASRPRTGSRGAFF
TRBJ1-1	few	TRBV7-3	NA	TGTGCCAGCAGCTCTGGAGGGGGGTCGAACACTGAAGCTTTCTTT	CASSSGGGSNTEAFF
TRBJ2-7	NA	TRBV20-1	NA	TGCAGTGCTAGTAGGTTAGCGGAGCCCTACGAGCAGTACTTC	CSASRLAEPYEQYF
TRBJ1-6	NA	TRBV20-1	TRBD1	TGCAGTGCTAGTGGGGGGACAGGGGGCTTTAATTCACCCCTCCACTTT	CSASGGTGGFNSPLHF
TRBJ1-2	many	TRBV30	TRBD1	TGTGCCTGGAGCGCCGGACAGGGGGGAGGCTACACCTTC	CAWSAGQGGGYTF
TRBJ2-1	NA	TRBV7-3	NA	TGTGCCAGCAGCAAAAGCCCTGGGTCGGTCGGCAATGAGCAGTTCTTC	CASSKSPGSVGNEQFF
TRBJ2-2	few	TRBV10-3	NA	TGTGCCATCAGCCCTCCAGGGAACACCGGGGAGCTGTTTTTT	CAISPPGNTGELFF
TRBJ2-5	many	TRBV18	NA	TGTGCCAGCAGCCCGGGACACCAAGAGACCCAGTACTTC	CASSPGHQETQYF
TRBJ2-2	NA	TRBV18	NA	TGTGCCAGCTCACCAACAACAGGCACCGGGGAGCTGTTTTTT	CASSPTTGTGELFF
TRBJ1-5	NA	TRBV10-3	NA	TGTGCCATCAGTGTTCCGGCGGATAGCAATCAGCCCCAGCATTTT	CAISVPADSNQPQHF
TRBJ2-1	NA	TRBV3-1	NA	TGTGCCAGCAGCCACCGGACCTACAATGAGCAGTTCTTC	CASSHRTYNEQFF
TRBJ2-7	few	TRBV10-3	NA	TGTGCCATCAGTGGTGGGACATCGGAGGAGCAGTACTTC	CAISGGTSEEQYF
TRBJ2-4	NA	TRBV28	NA	TGTGCCAGCAGTCCCCCCGGGGCAGGGGGGAACATTCAGTACTTC	CASSPPGAGGNIQYF
TRBJ2-5	NA	TRBV7-9	NA	TGTGCCAGCAGACCCGGGGCGCTCGACGAGACCCAGTACTTC	CASRPGALDETQYF